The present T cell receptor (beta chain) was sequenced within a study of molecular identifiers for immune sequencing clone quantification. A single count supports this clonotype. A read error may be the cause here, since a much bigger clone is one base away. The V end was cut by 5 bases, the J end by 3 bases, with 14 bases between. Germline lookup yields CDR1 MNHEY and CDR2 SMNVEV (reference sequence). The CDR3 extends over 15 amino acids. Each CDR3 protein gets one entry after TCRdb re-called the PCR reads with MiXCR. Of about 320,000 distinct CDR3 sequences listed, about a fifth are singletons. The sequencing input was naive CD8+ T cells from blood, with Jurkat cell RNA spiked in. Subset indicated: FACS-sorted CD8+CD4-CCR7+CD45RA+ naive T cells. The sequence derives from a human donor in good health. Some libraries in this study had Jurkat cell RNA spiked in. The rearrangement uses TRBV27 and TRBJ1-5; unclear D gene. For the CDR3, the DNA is TGTGCCAGCAGTAAGGACGGGTCTCTCAATCAGCCCCAGCATTTT. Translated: CASSKDGSLNQPQHF.